This TCR beta chain was profiled in a study of post-analysis software for immune sequencing data. Overall study results and limits: There were four or five TRBV segments more frequent in patients than controls, and TRBV5-6, TRBV5-1 and TRBV20-1 were among them.

The V end lost 5 bases, the J end lost 0 bases, and 7 bases lay between the germline ends. The CDR3 length is 12 residues. Germline CDR1 and CDR2: SQVTM and ANQGSEA. This clonotype was recorded a few times. Antigen specificity is unknown. Unique molecular identifiers were carried by the TCR beta cDNA libraries. TCRdb independently ran MiXCR on the PCR reads; one entry per CDR3 protein. The table shows hundreds of thousands of distinct CDR3 sequences, with roughly three fifths occurring only once. The origin of this receptor is a girl between 2 and 10 years old with multiple sclerosis. The J gene is TRBJ1-1, the V gene TRBV29-1; D uncertain. The sequenced sample consisted of blood. The CDR3 DNA reads TGCAGCGTTACTGAGCTGAACACTGAAGCTTTCTTT. Its protein is CSVTELNTEAFF.